This record looks at one T cell receptor beta chain sequence and its context. This clone came up many times. The antigen this receptor binds is unknown. No base quality information exists; no much larger clone differs at one position. The sample is drawn from a study of blood T cell repertoires in COVID-19 (dated by TCRdb to the early 2020s). In the study overall: Collaborator samples came from the United States, Italy and Spain and covered acute and convalescent phases of COVID-19. A de-identified subject ID, COVID-19 status, age in years and sex were almost always included in the sample metadata. The repertoires were released in a freely available public database meant as a resource for research on the immune response to SARS-CoV-2. Samples were obtained from the ongoing ImmuneRACE study (first 160 participants) and from over 1,000 subjects provided by 6 global collaborators. HLA class I and class II types, where available, came from metadata supplied by the sample provider rather than from assay-based typing. The prospective study material was composed of cDNA or gDNA derived from T cells, B-cell-depleted T cells, or PBMCs. The dataset comprised deeply sampled blood TCRbeta repertoires from subjects exposed to, actively infected with, or recovered from COVID-19. Results the study describes overall, beyond this receptor: The amount of clinical and demographic metadata varied by source and participant and was provided uncurated.

TCRbeta CDR3 regions were amplified from genomic DNA using the immunoSEQ Assay, a bias-controlled multiplex PCR. The study's own analysis went as follows. Within the assay, amplification of reference gene primers was used to estimate how many nucleated cells each sample contained. To quantify the absolute abundance of each unique TCRbeta CDR3 rearrangement, sequence reads were collapsed and filtered. For each sample, productive Simpson clonality was calculated as the square root of Simpson's diversity index over productive rearrangements. TCRdb obtained this table from immuneACCESS and retained in-frame rearrangements with V and J assigned. These tables miss some clones; where compared with another copy, unresolved V genes account for less than half of the shortfall, and the remainder is unexplained. The DNA gave D and trimming, while V, J and clone size come from that table. In all, the sample holds 40,000 to 50,000 clones, and 81% of those were seen once. The top ten constitute about 40% of the sample.

The collaborating institutions used their own protocols to collect whole blood in K2EDTA tubes. For TCRbeta analysis, collaborators shipped samples in one of three forms: frozen whole blood, isolated PBMCs, or DNA extracted from either of those sample types. From the germline V gene, CDR1 is SGDLS and CDR2 is YYNGEE. V is shortened by 2 bases, J by 3 bases, and the region joining them spans 13 bases. The CDR3 has 15 amino acids, counting the end cysteine and phenylalanine. Only the CDR3 region is kept as DNA, spanning 45 bases read in frame from base 1. The source is a man between 40 and 49 years old with active or convalescent COVID-19. The sequence joins TRBV9 to TRBJ2-3, with a tentative D gene TRBD2 over 6 matching bases. Sequenced sample: peripheral blood. The sequenced DNA: TGTGCCAGCAGCGTCTACGGCGGGGCGACAGATACGCAGTATTTT. Its translation reads: CASSVYGGATDTQYF.